The rows below give T cell receptor beta chains drawn from one sample of a study of molecular identifiers for immune sequencing clone quantification. TCRdb re-derived calls from the PCR reads in MiXCR, one entry per CDR3 protein. The repertoire consists of 85,000 to 90,000 distinct CDR3 sequences, with 15% to 20% occurring once and the leading ten covering around 0.8%. Material for sequencing was naive CD8+ T cells from blood, with Jurkat cell RNA spiked in. The receptor set was obtained from a human donor in good health. Some libraries in this study had Jurkat cell RNA spiked in. Each CDR3 is given with its conserved first and last residue. The D gene is left open where the match is weak. Not every row has a clone size; where given, it reads once, few, many or a size class.

j_gene: TRBJ2-3
abundance: many
v_gene: TRBV12-3/TRBV12-4
d_gene: TRBD2
CDR3aa: CASTLAGTDTQYF
CDR3nt: TGTGCCAGCACACTAGCGGGCACGGATACGCAGTATTTT

j_gene: TRBJ2-3
abundance: many
v_gene: TRBV29-1
d_gene: .
CDR3aa: CSVEGGATSTDTQYF
CDR3nt: TGCAGCGTTGAAGGCGGGGCGACTAGCACAGATACGCAGTATTTT

j_gene: TRBJ2-3
abundance: many
v_gene: TRBV28
d_gene: .
CDR3aa: CASSFEPVATDTQYF
CDR3nt: TGTGCCAGCAGTTTTGAGCCCGTAGCCACAGATACGCAGTATTTT

j_gene: TRBJ2-3
abundance: .
v_gene: TRBV4-3
d_gene: .
CDR3aa: CASSQDVQQITLTTHTQYF
CDR3nt: TGCGCCAGCAGCCAAGATGTACAGCAAATTACCCTTACCACACATACGCAGTATTTT

j_gene: TRBJ2-4
abundance: many
v_gene: TRBV12-5
d_gene: .
CDR3aa: CASGLVRLGGEKDNIQYF
CDR3nt: TGTGCTAGTGGTTTGGTACGTTTGGGCGGGGAGAAGGATAACATTCAGTACTTC

j_gene: TRBJ2-3
abundance: many
v_gene: TRBV5-1
d_gene: TRBD2
CDR3aa: CASSLLSGSDTQYF
CDR3nt: TGCGCCAGCAGCTTGCTGAGCGGGAGTGATACGCAGTATTTT

j_gene: TRBJ2-3
abundance: many
v_gene: TRBV5-4
d_gene: .
CDR3aa: CASSRGVTSTDTQYF
CDR3nt: TGTGCCAGCAGCAGAGGGGTGACTAGCACAGATACGCAGTATTTT

j_gene: TRBJ2-4
abundance: many
v_gene: TRBV7-6
d_gene: TRBD1
CDR3aa: CASSPGTGENIQYF
CDR3nt: TGTGCCAGCAGCCCCGGGACAGGGGAAAACATTCAGTACTTC

j_gene: TRBJ1-2
abundance: many
v_gene: TRBV3-1
d_gene: .
CDR3aa: CASSQDSEVQGGGYTF
CDR3nt: TGTGCCAGCAGCCAAGATTCAGAAGTACAGGGCGGTGGCTACACCTTC

j_gene: TRBJ1-1
abundance: many
v_gene: TRBV7-9
d_gene: .
CDR3aa: CASSRWDTEAFF
CDR3nt: TGTGCCAGCAGCCGATGGGACACTGAAGCTTTCTTT

j_gene: TRBJ1-1
abundance: many
v_gene: TRBV7-9
d_gene: .
CDR3aa: CASSWSNTEAFF
CDR3nt: TGTGCCAGCAGCTGGTCGAACACTGAAGCTTTCTTT

j_gene: TRBJ2-6
abundance: once
v_gene: TRBV6-6
d_gene: .
CDR3aa: CASTPTGISGANVLTF
CDR3nt: TGTGCCAGTACCCCGACGGGAATATCTGGGGCCAACGTCCTGACTTTC

j_gene: TRBJ2-1
abundance: many
v_gene: TRBV7-2
d_gene: .
CDR3aa: CASSQMAGSSYNEQFF
CDR3nt: TGTGCCAGCAGCCAGATGGCGGGAAGCTCCTACAATGAGCAGTTCTTC

j_gene: TRBJ2-2
abundance: many
v_gene: TRBV7-9
d_gene: TRBD1
CDR3aa: CASSSDRATGELFF
CDR3nt: TGTGCCAGCAGCTCCGACAGGGCTACCGGGGAGCTGTTTTTT

j_gene: TRBJ2-7
abundance: .
v_gene: TRBV27
d_gene: .
CDR3aa: CASSLSGGMGHEQYF
CDR3nt: TGTGCCAGCAGTTTATCGGGCGGCATGGGGCACGAGCAGTACTTC

j_gene: TRBJ1-5
abundance: many
v_gene: TRBV28
d_gene: .
CDR3aa: CASSLTAGVRNQPQHF
CDR3nt: TGTGCCAGCAGTTTAACGGCAGGGGTCCGGAATCAGCCCCAGCATTTT

j_gene: TRBJ1-6
abundance: many
v_gene: TRBV6-2/TRBV6-3
d_gene: TRBD1
CDR3aa: CAREQGANGYNSPLHF
CDR3nt: TGTGCCAGGGAACAGGGGGCTAACGGATATAATTCACCCCTCCACTTT

j_gene: TRBJ1-1
abundance: many
v_gene: TRBV4-3
d_gene: TRBD1
CDR3aa: CASSRTGVDTEAFF
CDR3nt: TGCGCCAGCAGCCGGACAGGGGTTGACACTGAAGCTTTCTTT

j_gene: TRBJ1-1
abundance: many
v_gene: TRBV20-1
d_gene: .
CDR3aa: CSASGSTAIYATEAFF
CDR3nt: TGCAGTGCTAGCGGTTCGACAGCTATTTATGCCACTGAAGCTTTCTTT

j_gene: TRBJ1-5
abundance: many
v_gene: TRBV21-1
d_gene: .
CDR3aa: CASSKGPRYSNQPQHF
CDR3nt: TGTGCCAGCAGCAAAGGGCCCAGGTACAGCAATCAGCCCCAGCATTTT

j_gene: TRBJ1-6
abundance: many
v_gene: TRBV4-3
d_gene: TRBD1
CDR3aa: CASSQDRFSYNSPLHF
CDR3nt: TGCGCCAGCAGCCAGGACAGGTTTTCCTATAATTCACCCCTCCACTTT

j_gene: TRBJ1-2
abundance: many
v_gene: TRBV29-1
d_gene: TRBD1
CDR3aa: CSVRWDRGPGYTF
CDR3nt: TGCAGCGTCCGATGGGACAGGGGTCCTGGCTACACCTTC

j_gene: TRBJ1-2
abundance: many
v_gene: TRBV5-6
d_gene: TRBD1
CDR3aa: CASSLWGQAQTNYGYTF
CDR3nt: TGTGCCAGCAGCTTGTGGGGACAGGCGCAAACTAACTATGGCTACACCTTC

j_gene: TRBJ2-3
abundance: many
v_gene: TRBV19
d_gene: TRBD2
CDR3aa: CASSPSGTSGSDTQYF
CDR3nt: TGTGCCAGTAGTCCCTCCGGGACTAGCGGCTCAGATACGCAGTATTTT

j_gene: TRBJ2-2
abundance: many
v_gene: TRBV6-2/TRBV6-3
d_gene: .
CDR3aa: CASSPQPADTGELFF
CDR3nt: TGTGCCAGCAGTCCACAACCCGCTGACACCGGGGAGCTGTTTTTT

j_gene: TRBJ1-1
abundance: many
v_gene: TRBV11-2
d_gene: .
CDR3aa: CASSHGTEFGAFF
CDR3nt: TGTGCCAGCAGCCACGGGACTGAATTTGGAGCTTTCTTT

j_gene: TRBJ2-2
abundance: .
v_gene: TRBV7-6
d_gene: .
CDR3aa: CASSLGPQGQGLTGELFF
CDR3nt: TGTGCCAGCAGCTTAGGGCCCCAGGGGCAGGGGCTGACCGGGGAGCTGTTTTTT

j_gene: TRBJ2-3
abundance: many
v_gene: TRBV29-1
d_gene: .
CDR3aa: CSVRQITDTQYF
CDR3nt: TGCAGCGTGCGACAGATCACAGATACGCAGTATTTT

j_gene: TRBJ1-1
abundance: many
v_gene: TRBV20-1
d_gene: .
CDR3aa: CSARGPMGTEAFF
CDR3nt: TGCAGTGCTAGGGGCCCCATGGGAACTGAAGCTTTCTTT

j_gene: TRBJ2-7
abundance: many
v_gene: TRBV28
d_gene: TRBD1
CDR3aa: CASSLRGLLHYEQYF
CDR3nt: TGTGCCAGCAGTTTAAGGGGGCTTCTACATTACGAGCAGTACTTC

j_gene: TRBJ1-5
abundance: many
v_gene: TRBV30
d_gene: .
CDR3aa: CAWSVGLNQPQHF
CDR3nt: TGTGCCTGGAGTGTAGGACTCAATCAGCCCCAGCATTTT

j_gene: TRBJ1-4
abundance: many
v_gene: TRBV4-1
d_gene: .
CDR3aa: CASSQDSGVGEKLFF
CDR3nt: TGCGCCAGCAGCCAAGATTCCGGGGTCGGTGAAAAACTGTTTTTT

j_gene: TRBJ2-2
abundance: many
v_gene: TRBV7-9
d_gene: .
CDR3aa: CASSLTQWGTGELFF
CDR3nt: TGTGCCAGCAGCTTAACCCAATGGGGCACCGGGGAGCTGTTTTTT

j_gene: TRBJ2-2
abundance: many
v_gene: TRBV12-5
d_gene: TRBD1
CDR3aa: CASGTFGDRVSGELFF
CDR3nt: TGTGCTAGTGGTACCTTTGGGGACAGGGTATCCGGGGAGCTGTTTTTT

j_gene: TRBJ2-1
abundance: many
v_gene: TRBV13
d_gene: TRBD2
CDR3aa: CASSLESSGGWYEQFF
CDR3nt: TGTGCCAGCAGCTTAGAGTCTAGCGGGGGGTGGTATGAGCAGTTCTTC

j_gene: TRBJ2-1
abundance: .
v_gene: TRBV20-1
d_gene: .
CDR3aa: CSARDRSGLSADEQFF
CDR3nt: TGCAGTGCTAGAGATCGTTCCGGGTTATCGGCGGATGAGCAGTTCTTC

j_gene: TRBJ2-2
abundance: many
v_gene: TRBV20-1
d_gene: TRBD1
CDR3aa: CSARDGDRVNTGELFF
CDR3nt: TGCAGTGCTAGAGATGGGGACAGGGTGAACACCGGGGAGCTGTTTTTT

j_gene: TRBJ1-1
abundance: many
v_gene: TRBV9
d_gene: .
CDR3aa: CASTQGTGGRSQNTEAFF
CDR3nt: TGTGCCAGCACCCAAGGGACGGGGGGACGTTCCCAAAACACTGAAGCTTTCTTT

j_gene: TRBJ1-1
abundance: many
v_gene: TRBV19
d_gene: TRBD1
CDR3aa: CASSTQGVSEAFF
CDR3nt: TGTGCCAGTAGTACTCAGGGGGTCTCGGAAGCTTTCTTT

j_gene: TRBJ2-2
abundance: .
v_gene: TRBV28
d_gene: TRBD1
CDR3aa: CASGFPLPGQLNTGELFF
CDR3nt: TGTGCCAGCGGTTTCCCCCTACCGGGACAGCTGAACACCGGGGAGCTGTTTTTT

j_gene: TRBJ2-2
abundance: many
v_gene: TRBV16
d_gene: .
CDR3aa: CASSPTLRNTGELFF
CDR3nt: TGTGCCAGCAGTCCTACCCTCCGGAACACCGGGGAGCTGTTTTTT

j_gene: TRBJ1-4
abundance: .
v_gene: TRBV5-1
d_gene: TRBD1
CDR3aa: CASSLDRGHEKLFF
CDR3nt: TGCGCCAGCAGCCTCGACAGGGGGCATGAAAAACTGTTTTTT

j_gene: TRBJ1-1
abundance: many
v_gene: TRBV4-3
d_gene: .
CDR3aa: CASSQYSTENTEAFF
CDR3nt: TGCGCCAGCAGCCAATATTCGACAGAGAACACTGAAGCTTTCTTT

j_gene: TRBJ2-7
abundance: many
v_gene: TRBV4-1
d_gene: .
CDR3aa: CASSPKATDYEQYF
CDR3nt: TGCGCCAGCAGCCCGAAGGCGACAGACTACGAGCAGTACTTC

j_gene: TRBJ2-6
abundance: many
v_gene: TRBV6-2/TRBV6-3
d_gene: .
CDR3aa: CASSYFPQPSSGANVLTF
CDR3nt: TGTGCCAGCAGTTACTTCCCACAGCCCAGCTCTGGGGCCAACGTCCTGACTTTC

j_gene: TRBJ2-7
abundance: many
v_gene: TRBV6-2/TRBV6-3
d_gene: TRBD2
CDR3aa: CASMRETIYEQYF
CDR3nt: TGTGCCAGCATGCGGGAGACAATCTACGAGCAGTACTTC

j_gene: TRBJ2-1
abundance: many
v_gene: TRBV27
d_gene: TRBD1
CDR3aa: CASYRGAKYNEQFF
CDR3nt: TGTGCCAGTTACAGGGGCGCAAAGTACAATGAGCAGTTCTTC

j_gene: TRBJ2-3
abundance: many
v_gene: TRBV27
d_gene: TRBD1
CDR3aa: CASSRQGLLDTQYF
CDR3nt: TGTGCCAGCAGCAGACAGGGGCTTTTGGATACGCAGTATTTT

j_gene: TRBJ2-3
abundance: many
v_gene: TRBV7-2
d_gene: TRBD2
CDR3aa: CASSFHRTSGAPDTQYF
CDR3nt: TGTGCCAGCAGCTTCCATAGGACTAGCGGGGCTCCAGATACGCAGTATTTT

j_gene: TRBJ2-4
abundance: many
v_gene: TRBV20-1
d_gene: .
CDR3aa: CSARGLAIAKNIQYF
CDR3nt: TGCAGTGCTAGGGGCCTAGCGATAGCCAAAAACATTCAGTACTTC

j_gene: TRBJ1-5
abundance: many
v_gene: TRBV27
d_gene: TRBD1
CDR3aa: CASSLGQGANQPQHF
CDR3nt: TGTGCCAGCAGTTTAGGACAGGGGGCAAATCAGCCCCAGCATTTT

j_gene: TRBJ1-1
abundance: many
v_gene: TRBV13
d_gene: .
CDR3aa: CAVVRGTEAFF
CDR3nt: TGTGCCGTGGTGCGGGGCACTGAAGCTTTCTTT

j_gene: TRBJ2-7
abundance: many
v_gene: TRBV5-4
d_gene: .
CDR3aa: CASTTGGGEQYF
CDR3nt: TGTGCCAGCACCACCGGAGGCGGCGAGCAGTACTTC

j_gene: TRBJ2-1
abundance: many
v_gene: TRBV19
d_gene: TRBD2
CDR3aa: CASMGIAGYNEQFF
CDR3nt: TGTGCCAGTATGGGCATAGCGGGGTACAATGAGCAGTTCTTC

j_gene: TRBJ2-1
abundance: many
v_gene: TRBV11-2
d_gene: .
CDR3aa: CASSLGKYSSYNEQFF
CDR3nt: TGTGCCAGCAGCCTCGGAAAATACAGCTCCTACAATGAGCAGTTCTTC

j_gene: TRBJ2-5
abundance: many
v_gene: TRBV7-2
d_gene: .
CDR3aa: CASSLTGSQETQYF
CDR3nt: TGTGCCAGCAGCCTCACCGGGAGTCAAGAGACCCAGTACTTC

j_gene: TRBJ2-7
abundance: .
v_gene: TRBV20-1
d_gene: .
CDR3aa: CSASQIPGQRAYEQYF
CDR3nt: TGCAGTGCTAGCCAAATCCCGGGACAGCGGGCCTACGAGCAGTACTTC

j_gene: TRBJ2-3
abundance: many
v_gene: TRBV6-2/TRBV6-3
d_gene: .
CDR3aa: CASSYARLATDTQYF
CDR3nt: TGTGCCAGCAGTTACGCTCGGCTAGCCACAGATACGCAGTATTTT

j_gene: TRBJ1-1
abundance: many
v_gene: TRBV29-1
d_gene: .
CDR3aa: CSVETGRMNTEAFF
CDR3nt: TGCAGCGTTGAAACAGGGAGGATGAACACTGAAGCTTTCTTT